This T cell receptor (beta chain) was found in a study of T cells in Graves' hyperthyroidism and ophthalmopathy. Study-wide context: At initial diagnosis, before any treatment had begun, peripheral blood was obtained.

Clinical symptoms, serum thyroxine, TRAb, thyroid ultrasound and orbital computed tomography informed diagnoses. Any symptoms of ophthalmopathy came after the first hyperthyroidism diagnosis, from which the blood sample dates. This clonotype was recorded at least ten times. Its specificity is not known. The CDR3 covers 15 residues. Germline CDR1 SGHVS, CDR2 FQNEAQ. V was trimmed by 2 bases and J by 2 bases, leaving 12 bases between them. Amplified TCR beta CDR3 regions came from RNA transcripts. The HTBI primer set was used in a first-round RT-PCR of the TCR CDR3. TCRdb re-derived calls from the multiplex PCR reads in MiXCR, one entry per CDR3 protein. The sample yields about 180,000 distinct CDR3 sequences, 9.4% seen once. Study results and caveats: A median 6.5 months before onset, the model predicted ophthalmopathy.

The chain joins TRBV7-8 to TRBJ1-2, with D perhaps TRBD1 (5 bases). Sequencing input: blood. The TCR was taken from a woman aged 18 to 35 with Graves' hyperthyroidism that later progressed to Graves' ophthalmopathy. CDR3 nucleotides: TGTGCCAGCAGCTTACTCGAGGGGCCGAACTATGGCTACACCTTC. This sequence encodes CASSLLEGPNYGYTF.